These 15 T cell receptor beta chains originate from one sample sequenced in a study of OX40 agonist ivuxolimab in advanced cancers. Generated by immunoSEQ multiplex PCR, the TCRdb table keeps only in-frame clones and is missing some. Here the sample spans 45,000 to 60,000 clones, roughly nine tenths being singletons. Sequenced material: CD4+ or CD8+ T cells sorted from blood, taken in a trial of the OX40 agonist ivuxolimab. All receptors come from an adult with an advanced solid tumor such as melanoma, head and neck, liver or kidney cancer.

This clone has more than one count but fewer than ten. The J gene is TRBJ2-2, the V gene TRBV6-1, with D perhaps TRBD2 (6 bases). V lost 4 bases and J lost 1, with 13 bases in between. The CDR3 has 16 residues. CDR1 is MNHNS and CDR2 is SASEGT in the germline V gene. The chain's CDR3 is CASSASRGRNTGELFF. CDR3 in DNA: TGTGCCAGCAGTGCGTCCCGGGGGAGGAACACCGGGGAGCTGTTTTTT.

The rearrangement joins TRBV6-1 to TRBJ1-6; the D is unclear. The CDR3 covers 15 residues. Germline values: CDR1 MNHNS, CDR2 SASEGT. Trimming removed 2 bases at V and 4 bases at J, with 9 bases between. The CDR3 loop reads CASSESTQYNSPLHF. CDR3 in DNA: TGTGCCAGCAGTGAATCAACGCAGTATAATTCACCCCTCCACTTT.

This clone was detected only a few times. The chain links TRBV25-1 to TRBJ1-4; tentatively, D is TRBD1 (5 bases). This CDR3 has 13 amino acids. CDR1 and CDR2 (germline): MGHDK, SYGVNS. The V gene lost 7 bases and the J gene lost 3 bases, with 9 bases spanning the gap. The CDR3 region has the DNA TGTGCCAGCATGGGGGGGTCTAATGAAAAACTGTTTTTT. Translated: CASMGGSNEKLFF. The full variable domain, with the rest looked up from reference TRBV25-1 and TRBJ1-4, is EADIYQTPRYLVIGTGKKITLECSQTMGHDKMYWYQQDPGMELHLIHYSYGVNSTEKGDLSSESTVSRIRTEHFPLTLESARPSHTSQYLCASMGGSNEKLFFGSGTQLSVL.

V gene TRBV18 combines with J gene TRBJ1-4; 9 nucleotides line up with TRBD1. There are 14 residues in the CDR3. Germline CDR1 and CDR2: KGHSH and LQKENI. Unmatched junction bases numbered 7, after V lost 8 bases and J lost 6 bases. The CDR3 DNA is TGTGCCAGCACATTACAGGGGGCAGATGAAAAACTGTTTTTT. Protein: CASTLQGADEKLFF.

The V gene is TRBV7-8, the J gene TRBJ1-2; D call uncertain. The CDR3 contains 18 residues. Between the trimmed V and J ends, which lost 5 bases and 3 bases, there was a span of 25 bases. The germline V gene encodes CDR1 SGHVS and CDR2 FQNEAQ. CDR3 bases: TGTGCCAGCAGCCGCCGGTCCAAAAATCCGGGCTCCCACTATGGCTACACCTTC. The encoded protein is CASSRRSKNPGSHYGYTF.

The chain has TRBV28 and TRBJ1-2; D not resolved. V lost 6 bases to trimming and J lost 5 bases, with 22 bases between them. The CDR3 runs to 16 residues. Germline V gene data show CDR1 as MDHEN and CDR2 as SYDVKM. The DNA for the CDR3 is TGTGCCAGCAGGTTGGCTGTCCCCGGGATCCGATATGGCTACACCTTC. Its protein product is CASRLAVPGIRYGYTF.

This rearrangement joins TRBV5-1 to TRBJ1-2; D not resolved. V was shortened by 0 bases and J by 4 bases, with 4 bases between the two germline ends. The CDR3 spans 12 residues. Germline values: CDR1 SGHRS, CDR2 YFSETQ. CDR3 sequence: CASSLEFYGYTF. Here the CDR3 DNA reads TGCGCCAGCAGCTTGGAATTCTATGGCTACACCTTC.

V and J are TRBV18 and TRBJ2-7, with D perhaps matching TRBD1 (6 bases). This CDR3 region has 15 residues. Germline V gene sequence: CDR1 KGHSH, CDR2 LQKENI. V lost 3 bases and J lost 8, with 20 bases in between. The CDR3 sequence: CASSPRSSQGEQQYF. DNA of the CDR3: TGTGCCAGCTCACCCCGATCCTCACAGGGAGAGCAGCAGTACTTC.

The chain recombines TRBV6-5 with TRBJ2-7; tentatively, D is TRBD2 (5 bases). The length of the CDR3 is 14 residues. Deletions cut 5 bases from V and 3 bases from J, with 14 bases between. Germline assignment: CDR1 MNHEY and CDR2 SVGAGI. CDR3 bases: TGTGCCAGCAGTGCTGAGGGCCCTGACTACGAGCAGTACTTC. Translating gives CASSAEGPDYEQYF.

In the case of this clone: The junction departs from germline at one end; a sequencing error may be responsible. The chain is built from TRBV5-1 and TRBJ1-2; D uncertain. Germline CDR1 is SGHRS and CDR2 is YFSETQ. This CDR3 contains 14 residues. The CDR3: CASSPGFEGGGHTF. The CDR3 bases are TGCGCCAGCAGCCCGGGCTTTGAGGGTGGTGGCCACACCTTC.

V usage is TRBV9 and J usage is TRBJ1-2, with D hard to call. Trimming shortened V by 1 base and J by 0 bases, and 10 bases separated the two germline ends. The CDR3 length is 15 residues. Germline lookup yields CDR1 SGDLS and CDR2 YYNGEE. CDR3 region: CASSVLGIANYGYTF. The CDR3 coding sequence is TGTGCCAGCAGCGTATTGGGGATAGCTAACTATGGCTACACCTTC.

This clone rates as medium-sized. The chain joins TRBV2 to TRBJ2-7; D perhaps matches TRBD2 (5 bases). V was trimmed by 7 bases and J by 0 bases, leaving 10 bases between them. The CDR3 has 13 residues. Germline CDR1 and CDR2: SNHLY and FYNNEI. The CDR3 region has the DNA TGTGCCAGCAACGGGGTGTTCTCCTACGAGCAGTACTTC. Its translation is CASNGVFSYEQYF.

In DNA form, the CDR3 reads TGTGCCAGCAGCTTAGGAGTTGGAAGCGGGGTCACAGATACGCAGTATTTT. It yields the protein CASSLGVGSGVTDTQYF. The chain joins TRBV11-2 to TRBJ2-3; 7 bases fit TRBD2. This CDR3 region has 17 residues. Germline assignment: CDR1 SGHAT and CDR2 FQNNGV. V lost 1 base to trimming and J lost 2 bases; unmatched junction nucleotides: 9.

The V and J genes are TRBV10-3 and TRBJ1-5; D gene unclear. This CDR3 region has 14 residues. From germline, CDR1 is ENHRY and CDR2 SYGVKD. The V end lost 2 bases, the J end lost 5 bases, and 10 bases lay between the germline ends. DNA for the CDR3: TGTGCCATCAGTGAGAGAAGGGAGGATCAGCCCCAGCATTTT. It specifies CAISERREDQPQHF.

The chain employs TRBV5-1 and TRBJ2-5, with 10 bases fitting TRBD1. V was clipped by 0 bases and J by 4 bases; unmatched bases: 6. The length of the CDR3 is 16 residues. Germline V gives CDR1 SGHRS, CDR2 YFSETQ. CDR3 sequence (DNA): TGCGCCAGCAGCTTGGCCCCGGGACAGGGGTCAGAGACCCAGTACTTC. The encoded protein is CASSLAPGQGSETQYF.